This T cell receptor (beta chain) derives from a study of CD8+ T cells in alopecia areata. Study as a whole: Transfer of skin from roughly 6-12-month-old C3H/HeJ graft donors with spontaneous alopecia was made to 7-10-week-old female C3H/HeJ mice.

General study findings and limits: Sharing of TCRs across patients appeared less clear than in mice, possibly for HLA-related reasons. The study found higher clonality in lesional than normal scalp, especially in alopecia totalis/universalis. Sequencing of scalp tissue also captures the resident alphabeta T cells of normal skin.

It was with CD4, CD8alpha, NKG2D, NKG2ACE and other markers that pooled cutaneous lymph node cells were sorted. Extracted RNA was reverse transcribed into cDNA, the sequencing template. Some clones are missing from TCRdb's copy, which holds only in-frame ones; the method was immunoSEQ multiplex PCR. This sample carries 200,000 to 300,000 clones and no singletons, and more than 0.95% goes to the top ten. Worth noting for this clone: Its target is not known. Germline and genes: mouse. The CDR3 end falls 4 residues outside the read, so it is completed with the germline J gene. This same CDR3 is encoded by further DNA sequences in the sample.

Losses at the gene ends were 0 bases for V and 3 bases for J; bases not matched to a gene: 1. The CDR3 spans 15 residues. Per germline, CDR1 NNHNN and CDR2 SYGAGS (reference sequence). The clonotype originates from a C3H/HeJ mouse with alopecia areata. The strain bears MHC haplotype H2-k. The V call is TRBV13-2, the J call TRBJ2-7, with 12 bases that match TRBD2. The specimen sequenced was CD4+ T cells sorted from a lymph node. The CDR3 loop reads CASGDAGLGGYEQYF. Partial CDR3 DNA: TGTGCCAGCGGTGATGCGGGACTGGGGGGCTAT.